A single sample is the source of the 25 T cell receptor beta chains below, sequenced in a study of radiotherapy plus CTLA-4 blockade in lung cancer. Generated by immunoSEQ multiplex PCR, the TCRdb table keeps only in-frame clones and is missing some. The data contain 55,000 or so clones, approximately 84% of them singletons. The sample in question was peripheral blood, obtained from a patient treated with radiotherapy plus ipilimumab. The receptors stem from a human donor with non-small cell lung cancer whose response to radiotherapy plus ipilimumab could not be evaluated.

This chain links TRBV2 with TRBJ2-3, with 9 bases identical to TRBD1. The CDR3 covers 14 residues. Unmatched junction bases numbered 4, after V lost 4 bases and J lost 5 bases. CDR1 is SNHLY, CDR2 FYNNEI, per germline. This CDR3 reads CASSGDRAGDTQYF. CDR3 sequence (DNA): TGTGCCAGCAGTGGGGACAGGGCAGGAGATACGCAGTATTTT.

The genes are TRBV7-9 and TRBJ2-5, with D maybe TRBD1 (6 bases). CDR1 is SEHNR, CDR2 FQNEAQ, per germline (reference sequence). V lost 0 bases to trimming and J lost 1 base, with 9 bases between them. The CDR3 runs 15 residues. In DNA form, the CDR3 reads TGTGCCAGCAGCTTAGCCACAGGGCTCCAAGAGACCCAGTACTTC. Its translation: CASSLATGLQETQYF.

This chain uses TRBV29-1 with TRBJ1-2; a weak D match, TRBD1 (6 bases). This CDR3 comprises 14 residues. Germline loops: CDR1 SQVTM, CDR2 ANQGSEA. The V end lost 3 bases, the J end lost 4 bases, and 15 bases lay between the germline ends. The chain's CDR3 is CSVERPGTPYGYTF. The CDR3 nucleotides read TGCAGCGTTGAGCGGCCCGGGACACCCTATGGCTACACCTTC.

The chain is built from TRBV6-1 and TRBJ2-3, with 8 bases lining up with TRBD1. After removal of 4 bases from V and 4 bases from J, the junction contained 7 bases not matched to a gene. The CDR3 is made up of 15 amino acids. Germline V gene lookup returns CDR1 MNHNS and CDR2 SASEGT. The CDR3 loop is CASSGIGRGPDTQYF. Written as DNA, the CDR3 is TGTGCCAGCAGTGGAATCGGCAGGGGGCCAGATACGCAGTATTTT.

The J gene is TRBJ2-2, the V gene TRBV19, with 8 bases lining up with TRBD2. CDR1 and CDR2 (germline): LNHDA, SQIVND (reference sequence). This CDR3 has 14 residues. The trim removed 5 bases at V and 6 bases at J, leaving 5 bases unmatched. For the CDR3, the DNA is TGTGCCAGTAGTCCGGGGGGGGCTGCCGGGGAGCTGTTTTTT. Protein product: CASSPGGAAGELFF.

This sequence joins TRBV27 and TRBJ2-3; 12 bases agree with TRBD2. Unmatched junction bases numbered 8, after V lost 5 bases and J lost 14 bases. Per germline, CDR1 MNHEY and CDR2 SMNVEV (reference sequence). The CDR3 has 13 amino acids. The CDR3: CASSVLAGGPAYF. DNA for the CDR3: TGTGCCAGCAGTGTACTAGCGGGGGGCCCCGCGTATTTT.

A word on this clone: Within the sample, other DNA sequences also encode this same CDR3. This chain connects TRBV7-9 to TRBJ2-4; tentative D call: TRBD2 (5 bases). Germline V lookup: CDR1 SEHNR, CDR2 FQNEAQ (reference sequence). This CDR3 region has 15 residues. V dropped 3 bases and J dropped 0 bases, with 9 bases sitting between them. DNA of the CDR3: TGTGCCAGCAGCTTGGCAGGAGGAGCCAAAAACATTCAGTACTTC. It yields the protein CASSLAGGAKNIQYF.

The CDR3 is CASSPGRRETQYF. The CDR3 bases are TGTGCCAGCAGCCCAGGGCGGAGAGAGACCCAGTACTTC. The rearrangement links TRBV27 to TRBJ2-5; D is perhaps TRBD1 (5 bases). V was pared by 6 bases and J by 4 bases, with 12 bases between. The V gene's germline CDR1 is MNHEY and CDR2 SMNVEV (reference sequence). CDR3 length equals 13 residues.

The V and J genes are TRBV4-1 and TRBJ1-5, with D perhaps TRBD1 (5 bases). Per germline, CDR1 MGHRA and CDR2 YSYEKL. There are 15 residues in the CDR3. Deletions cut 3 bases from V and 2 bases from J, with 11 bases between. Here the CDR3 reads CASSQGRGGNQPQHF. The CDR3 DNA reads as TGCGCCAGCAGCCAGGGGAGGGGTGGCAATCAGCCCCAGCATTTT.

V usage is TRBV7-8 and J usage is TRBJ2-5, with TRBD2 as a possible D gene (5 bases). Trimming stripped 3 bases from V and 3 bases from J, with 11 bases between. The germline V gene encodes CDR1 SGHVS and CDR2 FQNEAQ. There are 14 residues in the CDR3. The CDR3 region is CASSLIAGKETQYF. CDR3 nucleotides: TGTGCCAGCAGCTTGATAGCCGGGAAAGAGACCCAGTACTTC.

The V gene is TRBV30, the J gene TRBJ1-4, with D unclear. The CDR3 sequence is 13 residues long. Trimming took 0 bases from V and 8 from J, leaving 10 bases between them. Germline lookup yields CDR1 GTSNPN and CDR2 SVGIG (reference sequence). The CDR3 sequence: CAWSVQFGEKLFF. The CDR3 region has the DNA TGTGCCTGGAGTGTACAGTTTGGGGAAAAACTGTTTTTT.

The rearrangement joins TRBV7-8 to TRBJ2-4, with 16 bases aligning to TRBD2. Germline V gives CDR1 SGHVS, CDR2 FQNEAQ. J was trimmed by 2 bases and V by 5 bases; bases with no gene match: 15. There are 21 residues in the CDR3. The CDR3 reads CASSRLGTSGRAYVSKNIQYF. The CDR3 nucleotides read TGTGCCAGCAGCCGCCTTGGGACTAGCGGGAGGGCCTATGTGTCCAAAAACATTCAGTACTTC.

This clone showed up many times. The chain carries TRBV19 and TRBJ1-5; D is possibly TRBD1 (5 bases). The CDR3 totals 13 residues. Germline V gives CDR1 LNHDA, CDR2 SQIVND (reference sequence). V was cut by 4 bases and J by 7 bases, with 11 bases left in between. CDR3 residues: CASSTDGGQPQHF. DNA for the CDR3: TGTGCCAGTAGTACGGACGGGGGGCAGCCCCAGCATTTT. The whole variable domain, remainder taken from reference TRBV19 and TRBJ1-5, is DGGITQSPKYLFRKEGQNVTLSCEQNLNHDAMYWYRQDPGQGLRLIYYSQIVNDFQKGDIAEGYSVSREKKESFPLTVTSAQKNPTAFYLCASSTDGGQPQHFGDGTRLSIL.

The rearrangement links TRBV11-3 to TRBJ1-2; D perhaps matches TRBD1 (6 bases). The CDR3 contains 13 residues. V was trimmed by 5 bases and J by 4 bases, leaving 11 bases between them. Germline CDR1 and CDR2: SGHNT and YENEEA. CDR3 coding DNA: TGTGCCAGCAGCACCAGGACAGTCTATGGCTACACCTTC. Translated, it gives CASSTRTVYGYTF.

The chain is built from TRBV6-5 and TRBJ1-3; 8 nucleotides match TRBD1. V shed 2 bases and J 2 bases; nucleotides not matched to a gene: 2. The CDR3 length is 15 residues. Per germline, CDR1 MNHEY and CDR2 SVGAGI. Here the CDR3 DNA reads TGTGCCAGCAGTTACCAGGGGGCCCCTGGAAACACCATATATTTT. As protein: CASSYQGAPGNTIYF.

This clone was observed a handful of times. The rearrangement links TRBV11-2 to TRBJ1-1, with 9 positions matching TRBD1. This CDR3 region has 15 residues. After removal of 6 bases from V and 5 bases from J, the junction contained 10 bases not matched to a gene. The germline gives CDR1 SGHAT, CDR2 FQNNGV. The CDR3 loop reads CASSRWGQGFTEAFF. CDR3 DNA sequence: TGTGCCAGCAGTCGCTGGGGACAGGGTTTTACTGAAGCTTTCTTT.

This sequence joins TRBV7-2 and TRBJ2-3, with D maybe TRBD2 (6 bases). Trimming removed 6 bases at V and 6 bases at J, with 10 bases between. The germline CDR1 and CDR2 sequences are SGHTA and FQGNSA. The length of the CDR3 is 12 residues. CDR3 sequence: CASRREADTQYF. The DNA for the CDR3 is TGTGCCAGCAGGAGGGAGGCGGATACGCAGTATTTT.

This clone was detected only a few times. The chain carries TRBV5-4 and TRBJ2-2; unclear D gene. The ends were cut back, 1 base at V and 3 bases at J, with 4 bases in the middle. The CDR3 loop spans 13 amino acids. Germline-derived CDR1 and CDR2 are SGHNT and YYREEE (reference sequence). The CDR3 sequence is CASSLTDTGELFF. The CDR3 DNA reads TGTGCCAGCAGCTTGACAGACACCGGGGAGCTGTTTTTT.

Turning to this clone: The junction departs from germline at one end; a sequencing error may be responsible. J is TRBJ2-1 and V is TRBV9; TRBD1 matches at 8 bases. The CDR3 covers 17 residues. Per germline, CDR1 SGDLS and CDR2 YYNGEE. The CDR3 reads CVSSVDPGQGSYNEQFF. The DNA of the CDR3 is TGTGTCAGCAGCGTAGACCCCGGACAGGGCTCCTACAATGAGCAGTTCTTC.

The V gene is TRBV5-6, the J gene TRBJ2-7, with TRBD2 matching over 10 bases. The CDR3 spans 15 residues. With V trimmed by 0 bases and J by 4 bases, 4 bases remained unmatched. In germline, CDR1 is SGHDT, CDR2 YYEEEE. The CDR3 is CASSLVASGSYEQYF. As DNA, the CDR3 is TGTGCCAGCAGCTTGGTCGCTAGCGGGAGTTACGAGCAGTACTTC.

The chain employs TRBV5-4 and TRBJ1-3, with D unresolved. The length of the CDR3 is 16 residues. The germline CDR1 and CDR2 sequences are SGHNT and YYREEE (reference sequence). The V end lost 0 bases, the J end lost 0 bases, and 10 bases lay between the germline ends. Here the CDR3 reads CASSLGADFSGNTIYF. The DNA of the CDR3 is TGTGCCAGCAGCTTGGGGGCTGATTTCTCTGGAAACACCATATATTTT.

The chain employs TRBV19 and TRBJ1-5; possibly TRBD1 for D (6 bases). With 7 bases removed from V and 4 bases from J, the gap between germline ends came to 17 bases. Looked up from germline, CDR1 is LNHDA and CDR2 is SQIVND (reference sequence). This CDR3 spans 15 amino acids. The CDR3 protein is CASTPDRRANQPQHF. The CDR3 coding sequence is TGTGCCAGTACCCCGGACAGAAGGGCAAATCAGCCCCAGCATTTT.

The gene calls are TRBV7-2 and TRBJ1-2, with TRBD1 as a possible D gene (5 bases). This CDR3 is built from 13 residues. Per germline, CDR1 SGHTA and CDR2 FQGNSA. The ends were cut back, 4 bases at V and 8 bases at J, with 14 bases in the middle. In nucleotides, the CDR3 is TGTGCCAGCAGCTCTCTTTTGGGGGGAGGCTACACCTTC. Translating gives CASSSLLGGGYTF.

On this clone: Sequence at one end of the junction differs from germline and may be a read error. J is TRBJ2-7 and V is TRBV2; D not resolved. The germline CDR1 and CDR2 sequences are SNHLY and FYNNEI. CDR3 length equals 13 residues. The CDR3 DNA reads TGTGCCAGCACTGAACACGCTACCTACGAGCAGTACTTC. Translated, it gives CASTEHATYEQYF.

CDR3 in amino acids: CASSVGGGGDTQYF. Written as DNA, the CDR3 is TGTGCCAGCAGCGTAGGTGGGGGGGGTGATACGCAGTATTTT. This chain joins TRBV9 and TRBJ2-3, with 7 bases aligning to TRBD2. After removal of 0 bases from V and 6 bases from J, the junction contained 4 bases not matched to a gene. Germline CDR1 and CDR2: SGDLS and YYNGEE. The CDR3 extends over 14 amino acids.